A single sample gave rise to the 21 T cell receptor beta chains below, sequenced in a study of T-cell reconstitution after alpha-beta-depleted transplantation in children. Library preparation (for TCRbeta) was performed with unique molecular identifiers. TCRdb redid the calling of the PCR reads with MiXCR, one entry per CDR3 protein. The table has almost 600,000 distinct CDR3 sequences, more than 20% seen once. The sequences come from PBMCs, collected before TCRalphabeta/CD19-depleted stem cell transplant. These receptors were collected from a boy under three years old with Wiskott-Aldrich syndrome, due to receive a stem cell transplant.

The chain uses TRBV28 and TRBJ1-1, with 8 bases that match TRBD1. CDR3 length: 16 residues. Losses at the gene ends were 5 bases for V and 4 bases for J; bases not matched to a gene: 12. The V gene's germline CDR1 is MDHEN and CDR2 SYDVKM. CDR3 loop: CASSPLDRAGITEAFF. The CDR3 region has the DNA TGTGCCAGCAGTCCATTGGACAGGGCTGGCATCACTGAAGCTTTCTTT. Combining the CDR3 with reference TRBV28 and TRBJ1-1 gives the whole variable domain DVKVTQSSRYLVKRTGEKVFLECVQDMDHENMFWYRQDPGLGLRLIYFSYDVKMKEKGDIPEGYSVSREKKERFSLILESASTNQTSMYLCASSPLDRAGITEAFFGQGTRLTVV.

This clonotype turned up a few times. This rearrangement joins TRBV5-1 to TRBJ1-1, with no clear D. The germline V gene encodes CDR1 SGHRS and CDR2 YFSETQ. The ends were cut back, 4 bases at V and 6 bases at J, with 10 bases in the middle. The CDR3 is made up of 12 amino acids. CDR3 bases: TGCGCCAGCAGCCCGACGGGTCCTGAAGCTTTCTTT. This gives the protein CASSPTGPEAFF.

This clonotype has a handful of counts. The CDR3 DNA follows: TGTGCCAGCAGCGCGGGACGGAACTATGGCTACACCTTC. Translating it yields CASSAGRNYGYTF. The gene calls are TRBV7-3 and TRBJ1-2; TRBD1 is a possible D gene (5 bases). Germline-derived CDR1 and CDR2 are SGHTA and FQGTGA. V was shortened by 5 bases and J by 2 bases, with 9 bases between the two germline ends. This CDR3 is built from 13 residues. The full variable domain, in which reference TRBV7-3 and TRBJ1-2 provide the parts outside the CDR3, is GAGVSQTPSNKVTEKGKYVELRCDPISGHTALYWYRQSLGQGPEFLIYFQGTGAADDSGLPNDRFFAVRPEGSVSTLKIQRTERGDSAVYLCASSAGRNYGYTFGSGTRLTVV.

This clonotype was observed at least ten times. The chain has TRBV12-3 or TRBV12-4 and TRBJ2-7; the D is unclear. The CDR3 has 11 amino acids. V shed 6 bases and J shed 1 base, with 4 bases lying between them. CDR3 coding DNA: TGTGCCAGCAGCGTATCCTACGAGCAGTACTTC. This encodes CASSVSYEQYF.

This clonotype was detected a few times. This sequence joins TRBV4-2 and TRBJ2-7; 7 bases align to TRBD1. The V and J ends lost 0 bases and 2 bases, in that order; junction bases with no gene match: 1. Germline V gene data show CDR1 as LGHNA and CDR2 as YNFKEQ. The CDR3 has 14 residues. CDR3 coding DNA: TGTGCCAGCAGCCAAGAGACAGGGCCCTACGAGCAGTACTTC. Translating it yields CASSQETGPYEQYF.

The chain is built from TRBV5-1 and TRBJ2-5; TRBD1 or TRBD2 may be the D gene (7 bases each). Germline CDR1 is SGHRS and CDR2 is YFSETQ. The V and J ends lost 2 bases and 5 bases respectively, with 13 bases between them. The CDR3 is 14 residues long. The CDR3 here is CASSLQGREETQYF. As DNA, the CDR3 is TGCGCCAGCAGCTTACAGGGGCGGGAGGAGACCCAGTACTTC.

The V gene is TRBV27, the J gene TRBJ2-1; 8 nucleotides align to TRBD2. Germline CDR1 MNHEY, CDR2 SMNVEV (reference sequence). Unmatched junction bases numbered 12, after V lost 2 bases and J lost 6 bases. There are 17 residues in the CDR3. CDR3 nucleotide sequence: TGTGCCAGCAGTTTAATGGTGGGAGCGGGAGTGTTCAATGAGCAGTTCTTC. Protein product: CASSLMVGAGVFNEQFF.

This clonotype has more than one count but fewer than ten. One end of the junction fails to match germline, which may point to a read error. This chain joins TRBV5-1 and TRBJ2-5, with D tentatively TRBD2 (6 bases). The CDR3 totals 14 residues. Germline lookup yields CDR1 SGHRS and CDR2 YFSETQ. The CDR3 sequence: CASSLEGRQETQYF. The CDR3 DNA is TGTGCCAGCAGTTTGGAGGGCCGACAAGAGACCCAGTACTTC.

The CDR3 coding sequence is TGTGCCAGCAGTCTCAGCGGCCTCGTGACCCTAGAAGGCTACACCTTC. It yields the protein CASSLSGLVTLEGYTF. The genes are TRBV27 and TRBJ1-2; D is undetermined. The CDR3 extends over 16 amino acids. Germline V lookup: CDR1 MNHEY, CDR2 SMNVEV (reference sequence). V lost 5 bases and J lost 8, with 24 bases in between.

The chain employs TRBV11-1 and TRBJ2-1, with TRBD2 identical over 12 bases. The CDR3 length is 20 residues. Germline V lookup: CDR1 SGHAT, CDR2 FQDESV (reference sequence). V was pared by 5 bases and J by 1 base, with 15 bases of the junction left unmatched. CDR3 DNA: TGTGCCAGCAGCAATTCCATACTAGCGGGAGGCCGATATTCCTACAATGAGCAGTTCTTC. Translated, it gives CASSNSILAGGRYSYNEQFF.

J is TRBJ2-7 and V is TRBV21-1. TRBV21-1 is assigned pseudogene status. CDR3 length: 15 residues. CDR3 nucleotides: TGTGCCAGCAGCAAGACGGGCAAACCGCGCTACGAGCAGTACTTC. It is translated as CASSKTGKPRYEQYF.

The chain combines TRBV20-1 with TRBJ2-7; D gene ambiguous. Germline V gives CDR1 DFQATT, CDR2 SNEGSKA (reference sequence). V shed 7 bases and J shed 2 bases, with 12 bases lying between them. The CDR3 sequence is 12 residues long. CDR3 protein: CSGVSATYEQYF. In DNA, the CDR3 is TGCAGTGGGGTAAGCGCGACCTACGAGCAGTACTTC.

The V call is TRBV29-1, the J call TRBJ1-4; unclear D gene. The CDR3 length is 12 residues. V was shortened by 6 bases and J by 8 bases, with 13 bases between the two germline ends. Germline CDR1 and CDR2: SQVTM and ANQGSEA. The CDR3 sequence: CSVRPAGEKLFF. CDR3 bases: TGCAGCGTCAGACCCGCCGGGGAAAAACTGTTTTTT.

This clonotype was picked up many times. The CDR3 bases are TGTGCCAGCAGCTTCGGGACCTATGGCACTGAAGCTTTCTTT. Its translation is CASSFGTYGTEAFF. The rearrangement joins TRBV7-9 to TRBJ1-1, with D possibly TRBD1 on 5 matching bases. Trimming left V 3 bases short and J 4 bases short, with 12 bases between. This CDR3 spans 14 amino acids. The germline V gene encodes CDR1 SEHNR and CDR2 FQNEAQ (reference sequence).

This clonotype was detected only a few times. This chain uses TRBV5-1 with TRBJ1-2; unclear D gene. The CDR3 covers 14 residues. Germline V gene data show CDR1 as SGHRS and CDR2 as YFSETQ. V was clipped by 0 bases and J by 3 bases, with 9 bases between them. The CDR3, as DNA: TGCGCCAGCAGCTTGGTACCTTTGGACTATGGCTACACCTTC. It yields the protein CASSLVPLDYGYTF.

The V call is TRBV11-1, the J call TRBJ1-1, with D hard to call. Looked up from germline, CDR1 is SGHAT and CDR2 is FQDESV (reference sequence). This CDR3 is built from 13 residues. V lost 6 bases and J 0 bases, leaving 8 bases between the germline ends. The DNA of the CDR3 is TGTGCCAGCAGAGTACATATGAACACTGAAGCTTTCTTT. Translation gives CASRVHMNTEAFF. Complete variable domain (other parts from reference TRBV11-1 and TRBJ1-1): EAEVAQSPRYKITEKSQAVAFWCDPISGHATLYWYRQILGQGPELLVQFQDESVVDDSQLPKDRFSAERLKGVDSTLKIQPAELGDSAMYLCASRVHMNTEAFFGQGTRLTVV.

The V gene is TRBV12-5, the J gene TRBJ2-7, with 12 bases matching TRBD2. CDR3 length: 15 amino acids. V was pared by 6 bases and J by 6 bases, with 9 bases of the junction left unmatched. Germline V CDR1 and CDR2: LGHNT, FRNRAP. The CDR3 is CASGPSSGRAVEQYF. The DNA of the CDR3 is TGTGCTAGTGGACCATCTAGCGGGAGGGCCGTCGAGCAGTACTTC.

This chain links TRBV7-8 with TRBJ2-2; 7 bases are a match to TRBD2. Germline V gene data show CDR1 as SGHVS and CDR2 as FQNEAQ. Trimming cost V 1 base and J 3 bases; bases outside gene matches: 8. The CDR3 loop spans 17 amino acids. The CDR3 DNA reads as TGTGCCAGCAGCTTAGTAGGGAGCGGGATATACACCGGGGAGCTGTTTTTT. Translated, it gives CASSLVGSGIYTGELFF.

The chain is built from TRBV5-1 and TRBJ2-2; 8 positions match TRBD2. V was clipped by 1 base and J by 1 base; unmatched bases: 6. This CDR3 region has 17 residues. Germline V gene sequence: CDR1 SGHRS, CDR2 YFSETQ. In nucleotides, the CDR3 is TGCGCCAGCAGCTTGACATTGACTAGCGTGAACACCGGGGAGCTGTTTTTT. Translation gives CASSLTLTSVNTGELFF.

This clonotype occurred a few times. The chain uses TRBV9 and TRBJ2-7; no firm D call. Per germline, CDR1 SGDLS and CDR2 YYNGEE. This CDR3 is 14 amino acids long. The V gene lost 0 bases and the J gene lost 2 bases, with 9 bases spanning the gap. This CDR3 is CASSVASSPYEQYF. DNA of the CDR3: TGTGCCAGCAGCGTAGCTTCCTCCCCCTACGAGCAGTACTTC.

The chain recombines TRBV5-1 with TRBJ2-1; 10 bases line up with TRBD2. Germline CDR1 is SGHRS and CDR2 is YFSETQ. The CDR3 is 15 amino acids. The J segment lost 7 bases and the V segment lost 0 bases, leaving 4 bases of the junction unmatched. The CDR3 loop is CASSLAVLAGNEQFF. The CDR3 region has the DNA TGCGCCAGCAGCTTGGCGGTACTAGCGGGGAATGAGCAGTTCTTC.